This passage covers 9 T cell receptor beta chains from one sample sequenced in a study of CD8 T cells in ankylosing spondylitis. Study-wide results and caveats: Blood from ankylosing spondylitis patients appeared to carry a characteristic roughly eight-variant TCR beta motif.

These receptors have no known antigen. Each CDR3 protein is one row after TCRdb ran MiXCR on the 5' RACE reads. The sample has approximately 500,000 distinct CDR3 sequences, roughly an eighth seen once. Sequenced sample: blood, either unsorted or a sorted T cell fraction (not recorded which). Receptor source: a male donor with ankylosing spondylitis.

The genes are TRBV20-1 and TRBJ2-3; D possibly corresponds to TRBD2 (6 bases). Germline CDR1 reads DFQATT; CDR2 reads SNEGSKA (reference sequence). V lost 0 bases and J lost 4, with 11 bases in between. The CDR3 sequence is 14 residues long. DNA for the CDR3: TGCAGTGCTAGAGATCAGGAGGGTCCAGATACGCAGTATTTT. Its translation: CSARDQEGPDTQYF.

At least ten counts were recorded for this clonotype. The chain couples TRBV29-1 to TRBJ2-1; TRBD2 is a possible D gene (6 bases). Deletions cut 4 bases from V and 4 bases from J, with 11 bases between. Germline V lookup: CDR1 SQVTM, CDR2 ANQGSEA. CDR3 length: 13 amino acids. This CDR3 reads CSVGRDGYNEQFF. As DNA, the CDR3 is TGCAGCGTTGGGAGGGACGGGTACAATGAGCAGTTCTTC.

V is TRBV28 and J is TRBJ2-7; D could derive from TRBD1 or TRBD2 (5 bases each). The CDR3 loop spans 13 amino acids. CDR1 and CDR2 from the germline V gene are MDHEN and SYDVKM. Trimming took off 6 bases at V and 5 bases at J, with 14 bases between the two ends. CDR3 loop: CASSQPGRDEQYV. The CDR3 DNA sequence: TGTGCCAGCAGCCAACCGGGACGTGACGAGCAGTACGTC.

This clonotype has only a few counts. CDR3 protein: CASSLVGQGTTEAFF. The CDR3 DNA is TGTGCCAGCAGCTTAGTAGGTCAGGGGACCACTGAAGCTTTCTTT. The V gene is TRBV7-2, the J gene TRBJ1-1; tentatively, D is TRBD1 (6 bases). The CDR3 sequence is 15 residues long. V was cut by 1 base and J by 4 bases, with 13 bases left in between. Germline loops: CDR1 SGHTA, CDR2 FQGNSA. The full variable domain, in which reference TRBV7-2 and TRBJ1-1 provide the parts outside the CDR3, is GAGVSQSPSNKVTEKGKDVELRCDPISGHTALYWYRQSLGQGLEFLIYFQGNSAPDKSGLPSDRFSAERTGGSVSTLTIQRTQQEDSAVYLCASSLVGQGTTEAFFGQGTRLTVV.

The CDR3 DNA reads TGTGCCAGCAGCCCCAGGGGGAATGTCTATGGCTACACCTTC. Protein: CASSPRGNVYGYTF. The chain carries TRBV6-2 or TRBV6-3 and TRBJ1-2, with 7 bases matching TRBD1. V lost 6 bases to trimming and J lost 4 bases; unmatched junction nucleotides: 8. This CDR3 is built from 14 residues. The V gene's germline CDR1 is MNHEY and CDR2 SVGEGT.

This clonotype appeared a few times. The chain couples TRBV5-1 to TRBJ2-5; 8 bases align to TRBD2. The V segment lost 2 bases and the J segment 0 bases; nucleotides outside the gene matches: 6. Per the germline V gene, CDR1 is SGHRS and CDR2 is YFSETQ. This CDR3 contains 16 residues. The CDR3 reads CASSFGPSGYQETQYF. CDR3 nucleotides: TGCGCCAGCAGCTTTGGGCCTAGCGGGTACCAAGAGACCCAGTACTTC. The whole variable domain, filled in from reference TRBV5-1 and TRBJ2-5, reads KAGVTQTPRYLIKTRGQQVTLSCSPISGHRSVSWYQQTPGQGLQFLFEYFSETQRNKGNFPGRFSGRQFSNSRSEMNVSTLELGDSALYLCASSFGPSGYQETQYFGPGTRLLVL.

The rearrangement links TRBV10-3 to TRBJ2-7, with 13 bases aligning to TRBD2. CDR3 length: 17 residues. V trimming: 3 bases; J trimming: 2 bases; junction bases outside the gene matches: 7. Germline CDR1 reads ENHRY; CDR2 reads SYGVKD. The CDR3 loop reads CAISDPGLAGVTYEQYF. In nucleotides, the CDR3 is TGTGCCATCAGTGACCCTGGACTAGCGGGAGTGACCTACGAGCAGTACTTC.

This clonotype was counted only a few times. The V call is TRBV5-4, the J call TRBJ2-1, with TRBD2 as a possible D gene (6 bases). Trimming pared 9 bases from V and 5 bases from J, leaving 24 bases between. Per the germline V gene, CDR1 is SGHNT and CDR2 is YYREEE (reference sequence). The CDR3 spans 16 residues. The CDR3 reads CATKEQGLALNNEQFF. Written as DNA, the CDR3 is TGTGCCACCAAGGAGCAGGGTCTAGCGTTAAACAATGAGCAGTTCTTC.

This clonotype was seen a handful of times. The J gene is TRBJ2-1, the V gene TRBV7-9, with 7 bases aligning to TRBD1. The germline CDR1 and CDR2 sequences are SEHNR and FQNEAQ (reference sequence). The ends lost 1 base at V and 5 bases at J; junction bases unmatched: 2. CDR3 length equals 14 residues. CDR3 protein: CASSLGDRNNEQFF. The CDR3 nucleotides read TGTGCCAGCAGCTTAGGGGACAGAAACAATGAGCAGTTCTTC. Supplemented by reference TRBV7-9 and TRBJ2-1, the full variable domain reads DTGVSQNPRHKITKRGQNVTFRCDPISEHNRLYWYRQTLGQGPEFLTYFQNEAQLEKSRLLSDRFSAERPKGSFSTLEIQRTEQGDSAMYLCASSLGDRNNEQFFGPGTRLTVL.